The 22 T cell receptor beta chains reported below all come from one sample, sequenced in a study of blood T cells in healthy people across ages. Combining a sample-barcoded 5' primer with a J-beta primer mix, a second PCR ran for about 7 to 11 cycles. TCRdb redid the calling of the 5' RACE reads with MiXCR, one entry per CDR3 protein. The profile shows about 670,000 distinct CDR3 sequences, around 50% of them singletons. The material sequenced was blood. The source is a woman over 75 in good health.

The table lists this clonotype with many counts. The chain combines TRBV20-1 with TRBJ2-5; tentatively, D is TRBD1 (6 bases). CDR1 is DFQATT, CDR2 SNEGSKA, per germline (reference sequence). The CDR3 consists of 14 residues. With 0 bases removed from V and 6 bases from J, the gap between germline ends came to 14 bases. CDR3 sequence: CSAREGGPKKTQYF. The DNA of the CDR3 is TGCAGTGCTAGAGAAGGGGGTCCCAAAAAGACCCAGTACTTC.

The V gene is TRBV19, the J gene TRBJ2-4, with 10 positions matching TRBD2. The better agreement between TRBJ2-7 and the DNA end casts doubt on the J call. Germline loops: CDR1 LNHDA, CDR2 SQIVND (reference sequence). This CDR3 region has 15 residues. CDR3 region: CASSPVSGGFYEQYF. CDR3 coding DNA: TGTGCCAGTAGCCCCGTTAGCGGGGGGTTTTACGAGCAGTACTTC.

The chain carries TRBV20-1 and TRBJ2-3; TRBD1 or TRBD2 may be the D gene (5 bases each). Germline V gene sequence: CDR1 DFQATT, CDR2 SNEGSKA (reference sequence). The ends were cut back, 3 bases at V and 5 bases at J, with 18 bases in the middle. The CDR3 has 15 amino acids. The CDR3, as DNA: TGCAGTGCTAGGGGGTCTCAGAGGGGAAGAGATACGCAGTATTTT. This sequence encodes CSARGSQRGRDTQYF.

This chain links TRBV7-9 with TRBJ2-1; TRBD2 might be the D (6 bases). Looked up from germline, CDR1 is SEHNR and CDR2 is FQNEAQ (reference sequence). V gave up 7 bases and J gave up 0 bases, with 19 bases separating them. The CDR3 length is 17 residues. DNA of the CDR3: TGTGCCAGCACCCTAGTTGGGGCTAGCGACTCCTACAATGAGCAGTTCTTC. Residues: CASTLVGASDSYNEQFF.

On this clonotype: A much larger clone lies one base from this, so it may be a read error. The chain employs TRBV20-1 and TRBJ2-3; TRBD2 is a possible D gene (6 bases). The CDR3 is 14 residues long. The germline CDR1 and CDR2 sequences are DFQATT and SNEGSKA (reference sequence). With 6 bases removed from V and 4 bases from J, the gap between germline ends came to 17 bases. CDR3 DNA sequence: TGCAGTGCCCCGAGGGGAGGTGGCGCAGATACGCAGTATTTT. Encoded protein: CSAPRGGGADTQYF.

The chain has TRBV28 and TRBJ2-3; the D call may be TRBD1 or TRBD2 (5 bases each). V gave up 4 bases and J gave up 1 base, with 12 bases separating them. This CDR3 has 15 amino acids. Per germline, CDR1 MDHEN and CDR2 SYDVKM. CDR3 loop: CASSWGSRGTDTQYF. In nucleotides, the CDR3 is TGTGCCAGCAGTTGGGGGTCCCGTGGCACAGATACGCAGTATTTT.

This chain joins TRBV2 and TRBJ1-5, with TRBD1 as a possible D gene (6 bases). Germline lookup yields CDR1 SNHLY and CDR2 FYNNEI. CDR3 length: 14 amino acids. Trimming pared 3 bases from V and 6 bases from J, leaving 12 bases between. CDR3 nucleotides: TGTGCCAGCAGTGATGGCAGGGGTGGTCAGCCCCAGCATTTT. Translated, it gives CASSDGRGGQPQHF. Based on the CDR3 plus reference TRBV2 and TRBJ1-5, the full variable domain is EPEVTQTPSHQVTQMGQEVILRCVPISNHLYFYWYRQILGQKVEFLVSFYNNEISEKSEIFDDQFSVERPDGSNFTLKIRSTKLEDSAMYFCASSDGRGGQPQHFGDGTRLSIL.

For this clonotype: A much larger clone lies one base from this, so it may be a read error. V and J are TRBV20-1 and TRBJ2-7, with TRBD2 as a possible D gene (5 bases). This CDR3 comprises 15 residues. Germline values: CDR1 DFQATT, CDR2 SNEGSKA (reference sequence). V was clipped by 3 bases and J by 1 base, with 16 bases between them. CDR3 sequence: CSASVPRAGSYEQYF. CDR3 in DNA: TGCAGTGCTAGTGTCCCTCGGGCGGGTTCCTACGAGCAGTACTTC.

V and J are TRBV4-3 and TRBJ1-5; TRBD1 agrees at 8 bases. This CDR3 is 16 amino acids long. Germline V CDR1 and CDR2: LGHNA, YSLEER. Trimming at V came to 4 bases and at J to 2 bases, leaving 7 bases not matched to a gene. CDR3 amino acids: CASSRHRGSGNQPQHF. CDR3 nucleotides: TGCGCCAGCAGCCGCCACAGGGGGTCGGGCAATCAGCCCCAGCATTTT.

This clonotype came up many times. In DNA, the CDR3 is TGTGCCAGCAGCTTAAAAGACATCGGCTTCTACAATGAGCAGTTCTTC. Its translation: CASSLKDIGFYNEQFF. The chain recombines TRBV7-2 with TRBJ2-1; the D is unclear. Germline CDR1 is SGHTA and CDR2 is FQGNSA. With 2 bases removed from V and 3 bases from J, the gap between germline ends came to 14 bases. There are 16 residues in the CDR3.

The gene calls are TRBV7-2 and TRBJ2-3, with D perhaps being TRBD1 or TRBD2 (5 bases each). Trimming removed 5 bases from V and 2 bases from J, with 11 bases in between. The CDR3 runs 14 residues. Looked up from germline, CDR1 is SGHTA and CDR2 is FQGNSA. CDR3 nucleotides: TGTGCCAGCAGCCTATGGGGACCCACAGATACGCAGTATTTT. Its translation: CASSLWGPTDTQYF.

The CDR3 here is CASSVDQAFHTGELFF. CDR3 nucleotides: TGTGCCAGCAGCGTAGACCAAGCTTTCCACACCGGGGAGCTGTTTTTT. This chain joins TRBV9 and TRBJ2-2; D is unresolved. Trimming removed 0 bases at V and 3 bases at J, with 12 bases between. This CDR3 region has 16 residues. Germline CDR1 is SGDLS and CDR2 is YYNGEE.

The genes are TRBV14 and TRBJ2-5; D ambiguous. This CDR3 comprises 11 residues. CDR1 and CDR2 from the germline V gene are SGHDN and FVKESK. V lost 3 bases to trimming and J lost 11 bases, with 10 bases between them. DNA for the CDR3: TGTGCCAGCAGCCACGCCCATGTGCAGTACTTC. This codes for CASSHAHVQYF.

The rearrangement joins TRBV9 to TRBJ2-3; 8 bases line up with TRBD1. Germline loops: CDR1 SGDLS, CDR2 YYNGEE. This CDR3 comprises 15 residues. V lost 4 bases, J lost 0 bases, and 4 bases stayed unmatched. CDR3 sequence (DNA): TGTGCCAGCAGCCCCTGGGACAGGAGCACAGATACGCAGTATTTT. Protein product: CASSPWDRSTDTQYF.

Comment on this clonotype: A read error may explain this, as a much larger clone is one base away. This chain connects TRBV27 to TRBJ2-5; 10 bases agree with TRBD2. V was clipped by 5 bases and J by 11 bases; unmatched bases: 11. The V gene's germline CDR1 is MNHEY and CDR2 SMNVEV (reference sequence). The CDR3 consists of 14 residues. CDR3 residues: CASSNGLAAKEQYF. The CDR3 nucleotides read TGTGCCAGCAGTAACGGACTAGCGGCCAAGGAGCAGTACTTC.

This clonotype was observed at least ten times. The V call is TRBV5-6, the J call TRBJ1-1; D possibly corresponds to TRBD1 (6 bases). Germline V gene data show CDR1 as SGHDT and CDR2 as YYEEEE. This CDR3 contains 14 residues. The V gene lost 3 bases and the J gene lost 5 bases, with 14 bases spanning the gap. The CDR3 loop reads CASSYPGGRTEAFF. The DNA for the CDR3 is TGTGCCAGCAGCTACCCCGGGGGCAGAACTGAAGCTTTCTTT.

This clonotype was picked up a small number of times. The chain employs TRBV20-1 and TRBJ2-7, with 8 bases identical to TRBD1. V lost 5 bases and J lost 7; bases outside the gene matches: 13. The CDR3 is 14 amino acids. CDR1 and CDR2 (germline): DFQATT, SNEGSKA (reference sequence). In nucleotides, the CDR3 is TGCAGTGCTGTGGACAGGGTAGGATGGGATGAGCAGTACTTC. This gives the protein CSAVDRVGWDEQYF.

The V and J genes are TRBV3-1 and TRBJ1-2; TRBD1 matches 9 bases. The CDR3 covers 15 residues. The germline CDR1 and CDR2 sequences are LGHDT and YNNKEL (reference sequence). J gave up 4 bases and V 2 bases, and 5 bases lay outside the gene matches. The CDR3 coding sequence is TGTGCCAGCAGCCAACCGGACAGGGGTGTCTATGGCTACACCTTC. The encoded protein is CASSQPDRGVYGYTF. The full variable domain, in which reference TRBV3-1 and TRBJ1-2 provide the parts outside the CDR3, is DTAVSQTPKYLVTQMGNDKSIKCEQNLGHDTMYWYKQDSKKFLKIMFSYNNKELIINETVPNRFSPKSPDKAHLNLHINSLELGDSAVYFCASSQPDRGVYGYTFGSGTRLTVV.

This clonotype occurred once. The CDR3 nucleotides read TGTGCCAGCAGCCAAGATCCGGACCAGTACAATGAGCAGTTCTTC. This gives the protein CASSQDPDQYNEQFF. The chain employs TRBV4-2 and TRBJ2-1; D unresolved. Per the germline V gene, CDR1 is LGHNA and CDR2 is YNFKEQ. With 0 bases removed from V and 4 bases from J, the gap between germline ends came to 10 bases. The CDR3 has 15 amino acids.

As regards this clonotype: A much bigger clone sits one base away, suggesting this may be a read error. The rearrangement joins TRBV13 to TRBJ2-5; D not certain. The J call is uncertain, as TRBJ2-7 better fits the DNA end. This CDR3 has 13 residues. CDR1 PRHDT and CDR2 FYEKMQ come from the germline V gene (reference sequence). CDR3 sequence: CASSARVSREQYF. The CDR3 DNA follows: TGTGCCAGCAGCGCGAGAGTCTCCCGCGAGCAGTACTTC.

This clonotype was seen a few times. V and J are TRBV5-5 and TRBJ2-2, with 7 nucleotides matching TRBD1. Germline CDR1 and CDR2: SGHKS and YYEKEE (reference sequence). The CDR3 sequence is 15 residues long. After removal of 4 bases from V and 0 bases from J, the junction contained 3 bases not matched to a gene. CDR3 DNA: TGTGCCAGCAGCGCGGACAGGACGAACACCGGGGAGCTGTTTTTT. Its translation is CASSADRTNTGELFF.

V and J are TRBV4-1 and TRBJ2-7, with D tentatively TRBD2 (5 bases). Germline CDR1 reads MGHRA; CDR2 reads YSYEKL. Trimming shortened V by 1 base and J by 3 bases, and 16 bases separated the two germline ends. The CDR3 runs 16 residues. The CDR3 DNA follows: TGCGCCAGCAGCCAAGTACCAGGACTGGCGAGCTACGAGCAGTACTTC. Translated, it gives CASSQVPGLASYEQYF.